This TCR beta chain was profiled in a study of cytomegalovirus exposure and HLA in healthy donors. Across the whole study: One earlier analysis, a look at 180 million or so T cells, found some 110 million unique TCR beta sequences.

PCR used 60 Vbeta primers and 13 Jbeta primers. Clones were read by immunoSEQ multiplex PCR, and TCRdb kept only the in-frame ones, dropping some. The repertoire consists of under 150,000 clones, with approximately 80% occurring once and the leading ten covering under 4%. The study's findings and limits: An analysis that was carried out later associated 16,000 or so TCR beta sequences with HLA alleles at 0.05 false discovery rate. A later analysis revealed that TCR association rates differed between HLA loci, peaking at DRB1 and bottoming out at HLA-C.

Concerning this clone: The target antigen is unknown.

Sequencing was performed on PBMCs. The clonotype originates from a woman in her 30s in good health and CMV-seronegative.

CDR3 sequence reads: CAGRDRANEKLFF. CDR3 nucleotide sequence: TGTGCCGGTCGGGACAGGGCTAATGAAAAACTGTTTTTT. The V call is TRBV30, the J call TRBJ1-4, with 9 bases aligning to TRBD1. Germline assignment: CDR1 GTSNPN and CDR2 SVGIG (reference sequence). V shed 8 bases, J shed 3 bases, and the junction held 4 bases outside the gene matches. This CDR3 spans 13 amino acids.